The clone carrying this TCR beta chain was detected only a few times. With 5 bases removed from V and 4 bases from J, the gap between germline ends came to 19 bases. Per the germline V gene, CDR1 is LNHDA and CDR2 is SQIVND (reference sequence). The CDR3 is 16 amino acids. The sample comes from a study of human T cells and chemical hapten exposure. Study summary: On roughly 2 cm by roughly 2 cm of upper inner arm skin, sensitization was performed with 2% DPC.

The time point was: pre-sensitization, week 0. As for treatment: therapeutic diphenylcyclopropenone sensitization with weekly scalp DPC. Non-pregnant alopecia patients aged 18 to 70, suitable for DPC therapy. Library preparation tagged each individual cDNA molecule with a unique molecular identifier. TCRdb reprocessed the RACE reads via MiXCR and lists one record per CDR3 protein. Of around 120,000 distinct CDR3 sequences listed, roughly 14% are singletons. This specimen consisted of whole blood, obtained in connection with sensitization to the hapten diphenylcyclopropenone (DPC). The origin of this receptor is a woman aged 18-35 years with alopecia areata. Some clones in this sample may be carry-over from other donors' samples. V usage is TRBV19 and J usage is TRBJ2-3; D may be TRBD1 or TRBD2 (5 bases each). The CDR3 is CASSPRMRGGPDTQYF. CDR3 nucleotide sequence: TGTGCCAGTAGTCCGCGGATGAGGGGTGGGCCAGATACGCAGTATTTT.